Following are 13 T cell receptor beta chains from one sample sequenced in a study of molecular identifiers for immune sequencing clone quantification. TCRdb re-called the PCR reads through MiXCR, storing one row per CDR3 protein. The table lists about 65,000 distinct CDR3 sequences, around 18% of them singletons, with around 1.5% in the top ten. The sequencing input was naive CD8+ T cells from blood, with Jurkat cell RNA spiked in. Subset meaning: FACS-sorted CD8+CD4-CCR7+CD45RA+ naive T cells. The receptors were sampled from a human donor in good health. Some libraries in this study had Jurkat cell RNA spiked in.

Turning to this clonotype: This may come from a read error, since a much larger clone is one base off. Lacking the conserved final phenylalanine or tryptophan, this CDR3 likely reflects a read error. The rearrangement links TRBV28 to TRBJ2-1, with a weak D call TRBD2 (5 bases). This CDR3 is 13 amino acids long. Trimming stripped 1 base from V and 7 bases from J, with 8 bases between. Per the germline V gene, CDR1 is MDHEN and CDR2 is SYDVKM. The DNA for the CDR3 is TGTGCCAGCAGTTTATTTACGGGGAATGAGCAGTTCCTC. Translating gives CASSLFTGNEQFL.

This sequence joins TRBV5-4 and TRBJ1-3; no reliable D call. Looked up from germline, CDR1 is SGHNT and CDR2 is YYREEE (reference sequence). V lost 10 bases, J lost 2 bases, and 19 bases lay in between. CDR3 length: 15 amino acids. Here the CDR3 reads CAATGGLGPGNTIYF. DNA of the CDR3: TGTGCCGCGACGGGTGGGCTTGGCCCTGGAAACACCATATATTTT.

CDR3 region: CSARRGLAPSTNTEAFF. The CDR3 coding sequence is TGCAGTGCTAGAAGGGGGTTGGCACCCTCGACGAACACTGAAGCTTTCTTT. The chain couples TRBV20-1 to TRBJ1-1; D possibly corresponds to TRBD1 (6 bases). The CDR3 contains 17 residues. V lost 2 bases to trimming and J lost 1 base, with 20 bases between them. Germline V CDR1 and CDR2: DFQATT, SNEGSKA (reference sequence).

This clonotype was observed many times. The rearrangement links TRBV20-1 to TRBJ2-5; 8 nucleotides match TRBD2. This CDR3 is built from 13 residues. The germline CDR1 and CDR2 sequences are DFQATT and SNEGSKA (reference sequence). The V segment lost 4 bases and the J segment 1 base; nucleotides outside the gene matches: 2. CDR3 nucleotides: TGCAGTGCTATTAGCGGGATCCAAGAGACCCAGTACTTC. Translating it yields CSAISGIQETQYF.

Comment on this clonotype: The conserved closing phenylalanine or tryptophan is absent in this CDR3, likely reflecting a read error. DNA for the CDR3: TGTGCCATCAGGTCGGGCCATGGCTACACCATC. Translating it yields CAIRSGHGYTI. This sequence joins TRBV10-3 and TRBJ1-2; D is ambiguous. Germline CDR1 reads ENHRY; CDR2 reads SYGVKD. The CDR3 totals 11 residues. The germline V and J ends were trimmed by 6 bases and 6 bases, with 8 bases remaining between them.

This clonotype was detected many times. The V and J genes are TRBV7-9 and TRBJ1-4; D not resolved. Germline values: CDR1 SEHNR, CDR2 FQNEAQ (reference sequence). The CDR3 sequence is 16 residues long. V was trimmed by 4 bases and J by 2 bases, leaving 14 bases between them. DNA for the CDR3: TGTGCCAGCAGCTCTAGATCCTTCCCCACTAATGAAAAACTGTTTTTT. Residues: CASSSRSFPTNEKLFF.

This clonotype was detected many times. V gene TRBV6-1 combines with J gene TRBJ2-3; 8 bases line up with TRBD1. The germline gives CDR1 MNHNS, CDR2 SASEGT. The junction had 21 bases not matched to a gene; V was cut back by 3 bases and J by 1 base. The CDR3 covers 21 residues. The CDR3 reads CASSDPLRTGGLWFGTDTQYF. The DNA of the CDR3 is TGTGCCAGCAGTGATCCCCTCCGAACAGGGGGACTTTGGTTTGGCACAGATACGCAGTATTTT.

This clonotype was recorded at least ten times. This chain links TRBV27 with TRBJ2-2; D perhaps matches TRBD2 (6 bases). The CDR3 extends over 15 amino acids. CDR1 and CDR2 from the germline V gene are MNHEY and SMNVEV (reference sequence). V was clipped by 10 bases and J by 2 bases, with 17 bases between them. CDR3 nucleotide sequence: TGTGCCACCTATAGGGTGCGGGGCAACACCGGGGAGCTGTTTTTT. Translating gives CATYRVRGNTGELFF.

This clonotype was observed many times. This sequence joins TRBV10-3 and TRBJ2-1; 9 bases fit TRBD2. The CDR3 contains 16 residues. The trim removed 5 bases at V and 3 bases at J, leaving 8 bases unmatched. Germline lookup yields CDR1 ENHRY and CDR2 SYGVKD. This CDR3 reads CAISTIAGAGYNEQFF. CDR3 DNA sequence: TGTGCCATCAGTACCATAGCGGGAGCTGGCTACAATGAGCAGTTCTTC.

This clonotype was picked up many times. The genes are TRBV4-3 and TRBJ2-3; D not certain. The CDR3 spans 15 residues. V gave up 4 bases and J gave up 2 bases, with 13 bases separating them. Germline values: CDR1 LGHNA, CDR2 YSLEER. Written as DNA, the CDR3 is TGCGCCAGCAGCCTCAGCTGGAACCCCACAGATACGCAGTATTTT. Translation: CASSLSWNPTDTQYF.

The genes are TRBV18 and TRBJ2-7, with unresolved D. Trimming took 8 bases from V and 3 from J, leaving 14 bases between them. This CDR3 is 13 amino acids long. CDR1 and CDR2 from the germline V gene are KGHSH and LQKENI. As DNA, the CDR3 is TGTGCCAGCGGACCTCCCAGCAACTACGAGCAGTACTTC. Protein product: CASGPPSNYEQYF.

In its sample, this clonotype was seen many times. The chain joins TRBV24-1 to TRBJ2-3; D perhaps matches TRBD2 (6 bases). Trimming pared 2 bases from V and 0 bases from J, leaving 11 bases between. This CDR3 has 16 residues. CDR1 and CDR2 from the germline V gene are KGHDR and SFDVKD. Here the CDR3 DNA reads TGTGCCACCAGTGATTGGGAGGAGTCTAGCACAGATACGCAGTATTTT. Translation: CATSDWEESSTDTQYF.

This clonotype was seen many times. The chain is built from TRBV7-3 and TRBJ2-1; no clear D. The CDR3 length is 13 residues. Germline CDR1 SGHTA, CDR2 FQGTGA. V gave up 3 bases and J gave up 5 bases, with 8 bases separating them. The CDR3 sequence: CASSLALNNEQFF. CDR3 nucleotides: TGTGCCAGCAGCTTGGCGTTAAACAATGAGCAGTTCTTC.